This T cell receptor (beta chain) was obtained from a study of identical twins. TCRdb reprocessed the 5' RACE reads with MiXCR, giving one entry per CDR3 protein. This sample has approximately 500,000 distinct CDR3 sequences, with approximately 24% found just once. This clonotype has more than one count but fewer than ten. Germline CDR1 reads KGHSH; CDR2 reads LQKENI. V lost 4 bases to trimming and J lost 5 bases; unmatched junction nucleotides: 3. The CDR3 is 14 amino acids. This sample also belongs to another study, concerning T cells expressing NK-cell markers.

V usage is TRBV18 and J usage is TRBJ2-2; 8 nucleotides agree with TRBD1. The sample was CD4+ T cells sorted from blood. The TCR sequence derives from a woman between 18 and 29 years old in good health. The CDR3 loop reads CASSRDRMTGELFF. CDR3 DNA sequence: TGTGCCAGCTCACGGGACAGGATGACCGGGGAGCTGTTTTTT.